This TCR beta chain was observed in a study of Ad26.COV2.S vaccination and SARS-CoV-2 variants. Turning to the study itself: Donor had been placed in the Ad26.COV2.S arm of the COV1001 trial. The study gave Ad26.COV2.S intramuscularly, once or twice 56 days apart. Overall study findings and caveats: From the TCR breadth and depth analyses, total T cell responses may have been underestimated. Non-spike TCR breadth did not differ much between vaccine and placebo recipients.

Documented treatment: over 15 received Ad26.COV2.S at low or high dose, single or two shots; about 5 received placebo; per-sample allocation not given. Collection of samples fell on day 63 after the first vaccine or placebo injection. Here immunoSEQ multiplex PCR was the method, and the copy in TCRdb shows in-frame clones only, minus some. The repertoire holds around 300,000 clones, with around 88% as singletons. Germline CDR1 is LNHDA and CDR2 is SQIVND (reference sequence). The CDR3 sequence is 14 residues long. Trimming removed 5 bases at V and 5 bases at J, with 15 bases between. To note about this clone: No antigen is known for it.

This sample comprised peripheral blood, obtained in a trial of Ad26.COV2.S vaccine versus placebo. The receptor was isolated from a person between 18 and 59 years old who received the Ad26.COV2.S COVID-19 vaccine or a placebo. This chain connects TRBV19 to TRBJ1-1; D remains ambiguous. CDR3 region: CASSSSYRWTEAFF. Written as DNA, the CDR3 is TGTGCCAGTAGTTCCTCCTATAGGTGGACTGAAGCTTTCTTT. Complete variable domain (other parts from reference TRBV19 and TRBJ1-1): DGGITQSPKYLFRKEGQNVTLSCEQNLNHDAMYWYRQDPGQGLRLIYYSQIVNDFQKGDIAEGYSVSREKKESFPLTVTSAQKNPTAFYLCASSSSYRWTEAFFGQGTRLTVV.